This TCR beta chain stems from a study of T cell responses to AZD1222 COVID-19 vaccine. Study results and limitations: Recipients of AZD1222 seropositive at baseline numbered only 6 or 7. Reportedly, nearly half the spike-specific TCRs target unmutated variant regions.

Produced via immunoSEQ multiplex PCR; TCRdb's table is partial and in-frame only. There are approximately 120,000 clones in the sample; 88% occur only once, and 4.5% to 6.5% lies in the top ten. Worth noting for this clone: What it recognizes is unknown.

The germline V gene has CDR1 LGHNA and CDR2 YSLEER. There are 18 residues in the CDR3. V dropped 1 base and J dropped 5; count of bases not matched to a gene: 11. Second-dose intervals of approximately 4 or approximately 12 weeks were pooled. V usage is TRBV4-3 and J usage is TRBJ2-7, with 13 bases that match TRBD2. Sequencing used peripheral blood, obtained 28 days after the second AZD1222 dose. The receptor was derived from an adult who received the AZD1222 COVID-19 vaccine. The CDR3 sequence: CASSQGEPLAGGLNEQYF. CDR3 nucleotide sequence: TGCGCCAGCAGCCAAGGGGAGCCACTAGCGGGGGGGCTTAACGAGCAGTACTTC.